Listed here are 22 T cell receptor beta chains from one sample, sequenced in a study of T cell clonality in common variable immunodeficiency. Method: immunoSEQ multiplex PCR; TCRdb's copy keeps in-frame clones and lacks some. This sample has about 52,000 clones, each found more than once. What was sequenced was peripheral blood mononuclear cells. These TCRs come from a person between 18 and 75 years old in good health.

This clone has a count of ten or more. The CDR3 end is not reached by the read, which stops 3 residues before it; the germline J gene fills it in. The chain couples TRBV4-2 to TRBJ2-1, with 15 bases fitting TRBD2. There are 17 residues in the CDR3. Trimming cost V 4 bases and J 3 bases; bases outside gene matches: 4. Germline V gene data show CDR1 as LGHNA and CDR2 as YNFKEQ. The CDR3 is CASSPGTSGRIYNEQFF. CDR3 bases read: TGTGCCAGCAGCCCCGGGACTAGCGGGAGGATCTACAATGAG.

The table lists this clone with a few counts. The CDR3 is cut off 3 residues early in the read; its end comes from the germline J gene. This chain uses TRBV7-9 with TRBJ2-7, with 11 bases matching TRBD1. Trimming took 5 bases from V and 5 from J; bases not matched to a gene: 5. This CDR3 has 14 amino acids. Germline assignment: CDR1 SEHNR and CDR2 FQNEAQ (reference sequence). CDR3 in amino acids: CASSPKDRGHEQYF. The covered CDR3 bases are TGTGCCAGCAGCCCCAAGGACAGGGGGCACGAG.

Many counts were recorded for this clone. The read is 3 residues too short to cover the CDR3 end, so that end is filled in from the germline J gene. This chain links TRBV7-2 with TRBJ1-1; 11 bases fit TRBD1. This CDR3 comprises 15 residues. Germline V gene lookup returns CDR1 SGHTA and CDR2 FQGNSA. CDR3 amino acids: CASSPRDRGIQGAFF. Partial CDR3 DNA: TGTGCCAGCAGCCCCCGGGACAGGGGGATTCAAGGA.

This clone was observed at least ten times. The read gets to within 3 residues of the CDR3 end, and the germline J gene fills in the rest. Other DNA sequences in the sample encode the same CDR3. The gene calls are TRBV20-1 and TRBJ2-3; D is unclear. This CDR3 is built from 14 residues. Germline-derived CDR1 and CDR2 are DFQATT and SNEGSKA (reference sequence). Deletions cut 5 bases from V and 2 bases from J, with 14 bases between. The covered CDR3 bases are TGCAGTGCTCGACGACACAAATCCACAGATACG. This translates into CSARRHKSTDT. The entire CDR3 protein is CSARRHKSTDTQYF.

The table lists this clone with many counts. The CDR3: CASRRDNRETQYF. CDR3 bases read: TGTGCCAGCAGAAGGGACAACCGAGAGACC. This chain connects TRBV6-2 or TRBV6-3 to TRBJ2-5; TRBD1 is a possible D gene (6 bases). The CDR3 goes on 3 residues after the read ends, and that part is filled in from the germline J gene. The V gene lost 6 bases and the J gene lost 4 bases, with 12 bases spanning the gap. Germline CDR1 is MNHEY and CDR2 is SVGEGT. CDR3 length: 13 amino acids.

Many counts were recorded for this clone. The read is 3 residues too short to cover the CDR3 end, so that end is filled in from the germline J gene. This chain connects TRBV11-1 to TRBJ2-7, with D maybe TRBD2 (6 bases). Germline values: CDR1 SGHAT, CDR2 FQDESV (reference sequence). Trimming left V 3 bases short and J 6 bases short, with 15 bases between. The CDR3 is 14 residues long. CDR3 DNA (partial): TGTGCCAGCAGCTTCGGGACTGAAGCCTCCGAG. The encoded protein is CASSFGTEASE. In full, the CDR3 reads CASSFGTEASEQYF.

Comment on this clone: Read sequence stops 3 residues before the CDR3 end, and the germline J gene provides the missing end. The J gene is TRBJ2-4, the V gene TRBV19, with 8 bases identical to TRBD1. CDR3 length: 12 residues. J was trimmed by 8 bases and V by 6 bases; bases with no gene match: 3. Germline-derived CDR1 and CDR2 are LNHDA and SQIVND (reference sequence). The CDR3 DNA, read in part, is TGTGCCAGTAGCAAACAGGGGGACATT. Its translation is CASSKQGDI. The full CDR3 sequence reads CASSKQGDIQYF.

This clone has ten or more counts. The read is 3 residues too short to cover the CDR3 end, so that end is filled in from the germline J gene. Other nucleotide sequences from this sample produce the same CDR3. The genes are TRBV5-1 and TRBJ2-3; 10 bases match TRBD2. Losses at the gene ends were 3 bases for V and 4 bases for J; bases not matched to a gene: 8. The germline gives CDR1 SGHRS, CDR2 YFSETQ. There are 16 residues in the CDR3. The CDR3 protein is CASSSILAGVSDTQYF. The sequenced part of the CDR3 DNA is TGCGCCAGCAGCTCGATTCTAGCGGGAGTCTCAGATACG.

Ten or more counts support this clone. The read finishes 3 residues shy of the CDR3 end, and the germline J gene is used to complete it. The rearrangement links TRBV19 to TRBJ2-5; D may be TRBD1 (5 bases). Germline V gives CDR1 LNHDA, CDR2 SQIVND (reference sequence). The CDR3 is 15 residues long. V was clipped by 3 bases and J by 2 bases, with 13 bases between them. The sequenced part of the CDR3 DNA is TGTGCCAGTAGTATCCTTTTCACAGGACAAGAGACC. Translated: CASSILFTGQET. The whole CDR3 sequence reads CASSILFTGQETQYF.

This clone occurred many times. The CDR3 extends 3 residues past the end of the read, so its final part is completed from the germline J gene. The chain employs TRBV2 and TRBJ2-5, with D possibly matching TRBD1 (6 bases). Trimming took 5 bases from V and 3 from J, leaving 13 bases between them. Germline V gene data show CDR1 as SNHLY and CDR2 as FYNNEI. The length of the CDR3 is 14 residues. The part of the CDR3 DNA that was read is TGTGCCAGCAGTCCCGGACAGCCCAAAGAGACC. Translation: CASSPGQPKET. In full, the CDR3 reads CASSPGQPKETQYF.

Ten or more counts support this clone. The junction departs from the called germline gene at one end, perhaps through a read error. The CDR3 is cut off 3 residues early in the read; its end comes from the germline J gene. This rearrangement joins TRBV4-2 to TRBJ1-3; possible D gene TRBD1, 5 bases. This CDR3 has 17 amino acids. Per the germline V gene, CDR1 is LGHNA and CDR2 is YNFKEQ. CDR3 sequence reads: CASSQWGLYHSGNTIYF. The CDR3 DNA, read in part, is TGCGCCAGCAGCCAATGGGGACTTTACCACTCTGGAAACACC.

The CDR3 protein is CASSLRPPNYGQYF. CDR3 bases read: TGCGCCAGCAGCCTTAGACCGCCTAACTATGGT. The chain uses TRBV5-1 and TRBJ2-4; no reliable D call. The CDR3 extends 3 residues past the end of the read, so its final part is completed from the germline J gene. Germline assignment: CDR1 SGHRS and CDR2 YFSETQ. The CDR3 is made up of 14 amino acids.

As regards this clone: The read stops 3 residues short of the end of the CDR3; the missing end is completed from the germline J gene. V and J are TRBV2 and TRBJ1-5; no firm D call. V was cut by 6 bases and J by 4 bases, with 10 bases left in between. Germline loops: CDR1 SNHLY, CDR2 FYNNEI. The CDR3 runs to 13 residues. The CDR3 loop is CASRPDTNQPQHF. CDR3 bases read: TGTGCCAGCAGGCCAGACACGAATCAGCCC.

Ten or more counts support this clone. The sequence runs out 3 residues before the end of the CDR3; the remainder is reconstructed from the germline J gene. This rearrangement joins TRBV19 to TRBJ2-2; possible D gene TRBD1, 6 bases. The germline gives CDR1 LNHDA, CDR2 SQIVND (reference sequence). V gave up 10 bases and J gave up 1 base, with 13 bases separating them. This CDR3 region has 14 residues. CDR3 bases read: TGTGCCACCAAACCGGGACAGAACACCGGGGAG. Encoded protein: CATKPGQNTGE. The full CDR3 sequence reads CATKPGQNTGELFF.

This clone showed up many times. The read falls 3 residues short of the CDR3 end, and the missing part is taken from the germline J gene. This chain uses TRBV19 with TRBJ2-5, with 12 bases fitting TRBD2. V shed 5 bases, J shed 7 bases, and the junction held 11 bases outside the gene matches. The CDR3 loop spans 16 amino acids. Germline values: CDR1 LNHDA, CDR2 SQIVND (reference sequence). The sequenced CDR3 bases are TGTGCCAGTAGTGCGCCCGCTCTAGCGGGAGGGTCGACC. Residues: CASSAPALAGGST. The entire CDR3 protein is CASSAPALAGGSTQYF. The variable domain in full, with the rest retrieved from reference TRBV19 and TRBJ2-5, is DGGITQSPKYLFRKEGQNVTLSCEQNLNHDAMYWYRQDPGQGLRLIYYSQIVNDFQKGDIAEGYSVSREKKESFPLTVTSAQKNPTAFYLCASSAPALAGGSTQYFGPGTRLLVL.

This clone was detected many times. The read ends 3 residues early relative to the CDR3; the germline J gene fills the gap. This rearrangement joins TRBV7-8 to TRBJ2-3; the match to TRBD2 covers 10 bases. V was clipped by 5 bases and J by 5 bases; unmatched bases: 7. Per the germline V gene, CDR1 is SGHVS and CDR2 is FQNEAQ. CDR3 size: 15 residues. The DNA read from the CDR3 is TGTGCCAGCAGCCTCCTAGCGGGAGCGGGAGATACG. This gives the protein CASSLLAGAGDT. The complete CDR3 reads CASSLLAGAGDTQYF.

The sample holds many counts of this clone. The read comes to an end 3 residues before the CDR3 does, leaving the germline J gene to fill in the end. This chain uses TRBV20-1 with TRBJ1-6; 8 bases fit TRBD1. Germline loops: CDR1 DFQATT, CDR2 SNEGSKA (reference sequence). This CDR3 has 14 amino acids. The CDR3 DNA, read in part, is TGCAGTGCTAAGATGGACAGGGCCCCTGGGGCC. Protein: CSAKMDRAPGA. The CDR3, in full, reads CSAKMDRAPGALHF.

This clone showed up many times. This CDR3 reads CASSGARGSEQFF. Incomplete CDR3 DNA: TGTGCCAGCAGCGGGGCTAGGGGGAGTGAG. This chain links TRBV7-3 with TRBJ2-1; a possible D gene is TRBD1 (6 bases). The read ends 3 residues shy of where the CDR3 ends; the end is completed using the germline J gene. Germline V gene lookup returns CDR1 SGHTA and CDR2 FQGTGA. This CDR3 contains 13 residues. Between the trimmed V and J ends, which lost 5 bases and 9 bases, there was a span of 14 bases.

This clone was counted many times. The CDR3 end is not reached by the read, which stops 3 residues before it; the germline J gene fills it in. The chain combines TRBV7-2 with TRBJ2-1; no clear D. The CDR3 consists of 12 residues. V gave up 6 bases and J gave up 7 bases, with 10 bases separating them. Germline CDR1 and CDR2: SGHTA and FQGNSA. CDR3 DNA, as far as it was read: TGTGCCAGCAGTCCCTCTAGAAATGAG. Protein sequence: CASSPSRNE. The full CDR3 protein is CASSPSRNEQFF.

This clone was counted many times. The read comes to an end 3 residues before the CDR3 does, leaving the germline J gene to fill in the end. This chain links TRBV7-2 with TRBJ2-5, with 8 positions matching TRBD1. The CDR3 consists of 14 residues. After removal of 1 base from V and 5 bases from J, the junction contained 3 bases not matched to a gene. Germline V gene data show CDR1 as SGHTA and CDR2 as FQGNSA. The covered CDR3 bases are TGTGCCAGCAGCTTAGTTACAGGGGGGGAGACC. Translated: CASSLVTGGET. The full CDR3 protein reads CASSLVTGGETQYF.

This clone was observed many times. Read coverage stops 3 residues before the CDR3 terminus; the germline J gene supplies the remainder. The sample has other DNA sequences that encode this CDR3 too. The V gene is TRBV20-1, the J gene TRBJ2-6, with D tentatively TRBD2 (6 bases). This CDR3 has 14 residues. From germline, CDR1 is DFQATT and CDR2 SNEGSKA (reference sequence). Trimming took off 3 bases at V and 3 bases at J, with 9 bases between the two ends. The CDR3 sequence is CSARGGSGANVLTF. The CDR3 bases that were read are TGCAGTGCTAGGGGGGGAAGTGGGGCCAACGTC.

This clone was picked up many times. With the read ending 3 residues before the CDR3 end, the germline J gene is used to fill in that end. The rearrangement links TRBV20-1 to TRBJ1-1; no firm D call. Germline values: CDR1 DFQATT, CDR2 SNEGSKA (reference sequence). This CDR3 has 14 amino acids. V lost 0 bases and J 4 bases, leaving 12 bases between the germline ends. CDR3 residues: CSAREPGKGTEAFF. Incomplete CDR3 DNA: TGCAGTGCTAGAGAGCCTGGCAAGGGCACTGAA.